This T cell receptor beta chain was documented in a study of T cells after yellow fever vaccination. Across the whole study: Each low-cell-number fraction was prepared by means of SMART-Seq v4 Ultra Low Input.

Notes on the study in general: The secondary response was weaker but peaked faster, day 5 versus 15. Most clones from primary vaccination were detected again post-booster (approximately 97% CD4, approximately 90% CD8).

This clonotype was counted many times. Its antigen is undetermined. TCRdb independently ran MiXCR on the 5' RACE reads; one entry per CDR3 protein. This table holds about 260,000 distinct CDR3 sequences, about 3.9% found once. The germline CDR1 and CDR2 sequences are SGHTA and FQGNSA. This CDR3 is built from 14 residues. V trimming: 0 bases; J trimming: 2 bases; junction bases outside the gene matches: 0. The clonotype originates from a man between 18 and 29 years old who received the YFV17D yellow fever vaccine. The chain joins TRBV7-2 to TRBJ2-7; 8 nucleotides agree with TRBD2. The sample in question was PBMCs, obtained 15 days after the yellow fever booster vaccination. CDR3 residues: CASSLAGGAYEQYV. The CDR3 region has the DNA TGTGCCAGCAGCTTAGCCGGGGGGGCCTACGAGCAGTACGTC.